The TCR beta chain described here comes from a study of blood T cell repertoires in COVID-19. For the study at large: COVID-19 samples collected from the United States, Italy and Spain covered acute and convalescent phases. The analysed material was cDNA or gDNA that came from T cells, B-cell-depleted T cells, or PBMCs.

Original methodology: For nucleated cells, counts were estimated from reference gene primer amplification. Assay used: immunoSEQ multiplex PCR; TCRdb lists only in-frame clones, some missing. V and J calls and clone size are as listed in that table; D and trimming were resolved from the DNA. The table lists roughly 89,000 clones, more than 80% of them singletons. Trimming pared 10 bases from V and 4 bases from J, leaving 17 bases between. CDR3 length: 14 amino acids. The germline gives CDR1 MNHEY, CDR2 SVGAGI. The sample comprised peripheral blood. The gene calls are TRBV6-5 and TRBJ2-1; weak D call: TRBD1 (6 bases). The clonotype was recovered from a woman aged 65 to 85 with acute or convalescent COVID-19. CDR3 nucleotide sequence: TGTGCCATTACCAGGGGTTGGGGTTACAATGAGCAGTTCTTC. Amino acids: CAITRGWGYNEQFF.